This T cell receptor beta chain was sequenced during a study of shared clonotypes between healthy human individuals. About the research overall: Every donor yielded three CD4 naive, three CD4 memory, two CD8 naive and one CD8 memory plate. Findings of the study overall: The sharing of roughly 5% of naive CD4 clonotypes was seen across a handful of donors. Genetic and exposure-history diversity was limited by the small donor number.

Remarks on this clone: Its antigen is as yet unknown.

Clones were sequenced by immunoSEQ multiplex PCR, and TCRdb holds only the in-frame ones, with some missing. The data hold 550,000 to 750,000 clones, with roughly 95% observed a single time. Only CD45RO-negative cells positively selected for CCR7 counted as naive CD8 cells, so terminally differentiated effector memory CD45RA+ cells were excluded. The germline gives CDR1 SGHAT, CDR2 FQNNGV. The CDR3 runs to 14 residues. Trimming took off 8 bases at V and 0 bases at J, with 10 bases between the two ends. The sequence was collected from a woman in her 30s in good health. The rearrangement uses TRBV11-2 and TRBJ2-2; a possible D gene is TRBD2 (6 bases). The sample taken for sequencing was naive CD8+ T cells sorted from blood. The CDR3 protein is CASPSGPNTGELFF. In nucleotides, the CDR3 is TGTGCCAGCCCCAGCGGGCCGAACACCGGGGAGCTGTTTTTT.